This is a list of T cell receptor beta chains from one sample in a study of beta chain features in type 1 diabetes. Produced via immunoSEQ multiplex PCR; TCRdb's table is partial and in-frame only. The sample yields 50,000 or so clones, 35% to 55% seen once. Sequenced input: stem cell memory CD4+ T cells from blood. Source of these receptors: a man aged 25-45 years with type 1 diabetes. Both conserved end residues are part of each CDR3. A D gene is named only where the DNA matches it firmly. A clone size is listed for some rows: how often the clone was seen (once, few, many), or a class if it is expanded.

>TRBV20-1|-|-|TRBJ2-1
TGCAGTGCTAGTGTAAGGGGTGAGCAGTTCTTC
CSASVRGEQFF
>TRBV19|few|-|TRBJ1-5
TGTGCCAGTAGGGTCAGGGATCAGCCCCAGCATTTT
CASRVRDQPQHF
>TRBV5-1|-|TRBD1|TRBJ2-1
TGCGCCAGCAGCCTGACACCGACAGGGGAGGTCTACAATGAGCAGTTCTTC
CASSLTPTGEVYNEQFF
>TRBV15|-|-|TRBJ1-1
TGTGCCACCAGCAGGGGTTCGGGAGAAGCTTTCTTT
CATSRGSGEAFF
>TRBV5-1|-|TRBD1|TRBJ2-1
TGCGCCTCCCGGGCGGGACAGGGGTTTGAGCAGTTCTTC
CASRAGQGFEQFF
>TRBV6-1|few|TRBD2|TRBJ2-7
TGTGCCAGCACCACGGGGCCTAGCGGAGCCTACGAGCAGTACTTC
CASTTGPSGAYEQYF
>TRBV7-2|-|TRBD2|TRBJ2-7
TGTGCCAGCAGCTATCAAGGGTTGTCGGGAGGGAATTACGAGCAGTACTTC
CASSYQGLSGGNYEQYF
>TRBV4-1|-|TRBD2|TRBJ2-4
TGCGCCAGCAGCCTCGCTGACTTGGGGGAGGGCCTAGCCAAAAACATTCAGTACTTC
CASSLADLGEGLAKNIQYF
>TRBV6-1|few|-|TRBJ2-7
TGTGCCATCGGGGGAGCCTTCTCCTACGAGCAGTACTTC
CAIGGAFSYEQYF
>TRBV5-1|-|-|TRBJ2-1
TGCGCCAGCAGCTTGGGTGCTAGCCAATACAATGAGCAGTTCTTC
CASSLGASQYNEQFF
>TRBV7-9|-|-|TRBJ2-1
TGTGCCAGCACCCGAGGGAGGTCCTACAATGAGCAGTTCTTC
CASTRGRSYNEQFF
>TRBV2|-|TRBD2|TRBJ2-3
TGTGCCAGCAGTGCGACTAGCTTGCTCACAGATACGCAGTATTTT
CASSATSLLTDTQYF
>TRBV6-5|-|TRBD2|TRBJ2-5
TGTGCCAGCAGTTTCGCGGGAGAGGAGACCCAGTACTTC
CASSFAGEETQYF
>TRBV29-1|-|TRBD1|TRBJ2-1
TGCAGCGGAGTACGGACAGGGGTCGTTCGGGAGCAGTTCTTC
CSGVRTGVVREQFF
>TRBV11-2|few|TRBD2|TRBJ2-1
TGTGCCAGCAGCTTGTGGTCGAGCGGGAGCTCCTACAATGAGCAGTTCTTC
CASSLWSSGSSYNEQFF
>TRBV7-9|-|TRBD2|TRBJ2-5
TGTGCCAGCAGCTTAGTTCGGACTAGCGGGAGATGGGTAGAGACCCAGTACTTC
CASSLVRTSGRWVETQYF
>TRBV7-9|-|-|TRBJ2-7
TGTGCCAGCAGCTTAGGAGTGGGTAGCGACGCCTACGAGCAGTACTTC
CASSLGVGSDAYEQYF
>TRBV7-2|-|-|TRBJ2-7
TGTGCCAGCAGCTCAGTAGGGGGGGGCGAGCAGTACTTC
CASSSVGGGEQYF
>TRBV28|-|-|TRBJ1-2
TGTGCCAGCAGCCCTACCACCGGGACATTCTATGGCTACACCTTC
CASSPTTGTFYGYTF
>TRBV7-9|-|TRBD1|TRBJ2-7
TGTGCCAGCAGCTTAGTGCTCGGGACAGGGGGTTCCGAGCAGTACTTC
CASSLVLGTGGSEQYF
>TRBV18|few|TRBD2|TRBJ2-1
TGTGCCAGCTTGAGACTAGCGGGAGGCCCTTCCTACAATGAGCAGTTCTTC
CASLRLAGGPSYNEQFF
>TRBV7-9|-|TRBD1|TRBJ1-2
TGTGCCAGCAGCTTACAACAGGGGAATGGCTACACCTTC
CASSLQQGNGYTF
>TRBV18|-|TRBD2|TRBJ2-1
TGTGCCAGCTCACCCATTACTAGCGGTGGTGCCTACAATGAGCAGTTCTTC
CASSPITSGGAYNEQFF
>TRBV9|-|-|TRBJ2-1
TGTGCCAGCAGCGTAGCGCCTAGCCGCTCCTACAATGAGCAGTTCTTC
CASSVAPSRSYNEQFF
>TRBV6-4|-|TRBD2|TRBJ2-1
TGTGCCAGCAGTGAAGGGACTAGCGGAAACAATGAGCAGTTCTTC
CASSEGTSGNNEQFF
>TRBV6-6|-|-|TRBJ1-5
TGTGCCAGCAGCGACATTTATCAGCCCCAGCATTTT
CASSDIYQPQHF
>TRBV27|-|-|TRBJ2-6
TGTGCCAGCAGTTTGGAGCCCTCTGGGGCCAACGTCCTGACTTTC
CASSLEPSGANVLTF
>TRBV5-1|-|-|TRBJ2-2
TGCGCCAGCAGCCCCCCCCGTCCCGGGGAGCTGTTTTTT
CASSPPRPGELFF
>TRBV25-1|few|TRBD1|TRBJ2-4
TGTGCCAGCAGCGCATCCGGGACAGGGGCGACGGGCATTCAGTACTTC
CASSASGTGATGIQYF
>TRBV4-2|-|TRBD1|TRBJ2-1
TGTGCCAGCAGCCAAGCCAGGGGGCGGGCCGACCAGTTCTTC
CASSQARGRADQFF
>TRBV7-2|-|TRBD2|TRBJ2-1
TGTGCCAGCAGCCCTCGACTAGCGGGAGTATCTTTCTACAATGAGCAGTTCTTC
CASSPRLAGVSFYNEQFF
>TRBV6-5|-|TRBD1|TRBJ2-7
TGTGCCAGCAGCTCCTTTGGGACAGCCTACGAGCAGTACTTC
CASSSFGTAYEQYF
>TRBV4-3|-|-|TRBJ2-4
TGCGCCAGCAGCCAAGAAGACGGGCGGGAAGGCAAAAACATTCAGTACTTC
CASSQEDGREGKNIQYF
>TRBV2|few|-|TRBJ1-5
TGTGCCAGCACCTACAGGGTCGGCGGCAATCAGCCCCAGCATTTT
CASTYRVGGNQPQHF
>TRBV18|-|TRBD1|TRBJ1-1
TGTGCCAGCTCACCGGGGCAGGGGGCAACTGAAGCTTTCTTT
CASSPGQGATEAFF
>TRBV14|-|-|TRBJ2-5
TGTGCCAGCAGCCAACTAGTGGACCTTATGAGAGGGGAGACCCAGTACTTC
CASSQLVDLMRGETQYF
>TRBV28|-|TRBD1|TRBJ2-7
TGTGCCAGCAGAAGAAGGACAGGGCGTTCCTACGAGCAGTACTTC
CASRRRTGRSYEQYF
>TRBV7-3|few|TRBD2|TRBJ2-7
TGTGCCAGCAGCTTAACGGCGGGAGGTTACCACGAGCAGTACTTC
CASSLTAGGYHEQYF
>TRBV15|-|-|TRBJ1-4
TGTGCCACCAGCGCCCGGTCCAGTACTGCGACAGCAAAACTGTTTTTT
CATSARSSTATAKLFF
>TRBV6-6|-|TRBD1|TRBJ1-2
TGTGCCAGCACCTTAGGGACAGTAACAGCTAACTATGGCTACACCTTC
CASTLGTVTANYGYTF
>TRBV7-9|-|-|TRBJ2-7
TGTGCCAGCAGCTTAGAATCAGGGCCCTACTACGAGCAGTACTTC
CASSLESGPYYEQYF
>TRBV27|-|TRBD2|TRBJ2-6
TGTGCCAGCAGTTTCCTGGGCGGGAGTAACTCTGGGGCCAACGTCCTGACTTTC
CASSFLGGSNSGANVLTF
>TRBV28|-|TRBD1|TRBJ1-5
TGTGCCAGCAGTTTAACCCCGGCCAGGGGGCGAAATCAGCCCCAGCATTTT
CASSLTPARGRNQPQHF
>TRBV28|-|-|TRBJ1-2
TGTGCCAGCAGCCCACGGTCTAACTATGGCTACACCTTC
CASSPRSNYGYTF
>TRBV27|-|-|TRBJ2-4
TGTGCCAGCAGTTTATCGATAGCGGTAGCCAAAAACATTCAGTACTTC
CASSLSIAVAKNIQYF
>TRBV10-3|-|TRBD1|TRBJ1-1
TGTGCCATGAGGACAGGACATTTGAACACTGAAGCTTTCTTT
CAMRTGHLNTEAFF
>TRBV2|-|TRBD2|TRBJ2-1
TGTGCCAGCAGACTAGCGCCTCCCAATGAGCAGTTCTTC
CASRLAPPNEQFF
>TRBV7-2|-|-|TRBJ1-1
TGTGCCAGCAGCTTAGTTTGGGGGGGACACTTGAACACTGAAGCTTTCTTT
CASSLVWGGHLNTEAFF
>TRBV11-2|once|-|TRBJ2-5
TGTGCCAGCAGCTTATTTCATGTGGGGGGACAAGAGACCCAGTACTTC
CASSLFHVGGQETQYF
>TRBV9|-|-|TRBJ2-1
TGTGCCAGCAGCCCGGGGGGGATGGGACAGGGCTACAATGAGCAGTTCTTC
CASSPGGMGQGYNEQFF
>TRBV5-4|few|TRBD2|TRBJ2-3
TGTGCCAGCAGCTTGAAGGCGGGAGGGGGAACAGATACGCAGTATTTT
CASSLKAGGGTDTQYF
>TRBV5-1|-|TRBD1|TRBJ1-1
TGCGCCAGCAGCTTACAGGGGGCCGACACTGAAGCTTTCTTT
CASSLQGADTEAFF
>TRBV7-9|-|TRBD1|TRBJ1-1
TGTGCCAGCAGCCCGGGACAGGGCGAGGAGAACACTGAAGCTTTCTTT
CASSPGQGEENTEAFF
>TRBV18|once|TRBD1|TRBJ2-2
TGTGCCAGCTCCCCCACTTTGGATGACAGGGGTCCGATGTTTTTT
CASSPTLDDRGPMFF
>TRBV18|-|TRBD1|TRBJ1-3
TGTGCCAGCTCACCCGGGACAGCAAGAAACACCATATATTTT
CASSPGTARNTIYF